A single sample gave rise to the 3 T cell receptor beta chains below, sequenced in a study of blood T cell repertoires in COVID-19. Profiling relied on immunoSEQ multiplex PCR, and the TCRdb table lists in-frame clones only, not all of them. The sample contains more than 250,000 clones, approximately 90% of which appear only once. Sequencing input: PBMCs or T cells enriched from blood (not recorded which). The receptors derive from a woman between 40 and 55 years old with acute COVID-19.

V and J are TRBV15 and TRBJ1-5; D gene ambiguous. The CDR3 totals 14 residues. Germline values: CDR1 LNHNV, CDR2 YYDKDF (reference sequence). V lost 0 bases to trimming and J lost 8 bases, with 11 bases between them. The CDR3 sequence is CATSRDAGLKPQHF. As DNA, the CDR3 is TGTGCCACCAGCAGAGATGCCGGACTTAAGCCCCAGCATTTT.

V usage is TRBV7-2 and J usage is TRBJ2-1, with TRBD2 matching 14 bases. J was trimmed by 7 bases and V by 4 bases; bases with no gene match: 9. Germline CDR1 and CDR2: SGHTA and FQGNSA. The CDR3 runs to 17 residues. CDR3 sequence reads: CASSSPRTSGRRNEQFF. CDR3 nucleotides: TGTGCCAGCAGCTCACCCAGGACTAGCGGGAGGCGAAATGAGCAGTTCTTC.

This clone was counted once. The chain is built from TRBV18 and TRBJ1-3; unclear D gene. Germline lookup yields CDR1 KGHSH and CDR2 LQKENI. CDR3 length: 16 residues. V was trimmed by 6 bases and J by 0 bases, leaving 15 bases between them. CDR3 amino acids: CASSLDRDLSGNTIYF. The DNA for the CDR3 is TGTGCCAGCTCCCTGGACCGGGATCTCTCTGGAAACACCATATATTTT.